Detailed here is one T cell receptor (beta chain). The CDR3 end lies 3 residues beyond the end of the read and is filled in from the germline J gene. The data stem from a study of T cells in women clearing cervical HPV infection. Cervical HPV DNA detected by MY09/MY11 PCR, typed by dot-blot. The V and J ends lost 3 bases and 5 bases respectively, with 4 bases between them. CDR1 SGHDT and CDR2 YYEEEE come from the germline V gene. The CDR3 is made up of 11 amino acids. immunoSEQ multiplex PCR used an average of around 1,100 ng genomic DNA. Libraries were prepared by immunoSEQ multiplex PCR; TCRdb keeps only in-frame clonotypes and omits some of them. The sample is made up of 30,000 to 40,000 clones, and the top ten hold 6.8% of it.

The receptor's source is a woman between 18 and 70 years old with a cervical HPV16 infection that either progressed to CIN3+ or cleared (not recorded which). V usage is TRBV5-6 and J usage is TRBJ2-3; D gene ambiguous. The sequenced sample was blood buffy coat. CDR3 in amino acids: CASSSRDTQYF. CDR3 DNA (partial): TGTGCCAGCAGCTCCCGAGATACG.